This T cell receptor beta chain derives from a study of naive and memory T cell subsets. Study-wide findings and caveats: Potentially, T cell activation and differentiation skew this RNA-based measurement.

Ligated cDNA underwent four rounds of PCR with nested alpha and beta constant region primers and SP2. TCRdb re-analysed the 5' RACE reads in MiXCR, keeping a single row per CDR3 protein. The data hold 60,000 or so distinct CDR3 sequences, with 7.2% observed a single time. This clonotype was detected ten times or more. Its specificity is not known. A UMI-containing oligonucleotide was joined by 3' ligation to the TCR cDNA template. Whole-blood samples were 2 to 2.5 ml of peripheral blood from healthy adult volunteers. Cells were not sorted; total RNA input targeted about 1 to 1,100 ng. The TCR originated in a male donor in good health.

The CDR3 reads CASSLVTGTSDTYEQYF. In nucleotides, the CDR3 is TGCGCCAGCAGCTTGGTTACCGGGACTAGCGATACCTACGAGCAGTACTTC. The gene calls are TRBV5-1 and TRBJ2-7; TRBD2 agrees at 10 bases. This CDR3 is 17 amino acids long. Losses at the gene ends were 0 bases for V and 2 bases for J; bases not matched to a gene: 8. Looked up from germline, CDR1 is SGHRS and CDR2 is YFSETQ.